These 10 T cell receptor beta chains originate from one sample sequenced in a study of early T cells in non-severe SARS-CoV-2 infection. MiXCR, run by TCRdb on the 5' RACE reads, gives a single entry per CDR3 protein. The repertoire holds some 40,000 distinct CDR3 sequences, with 5% to 6.5% as singletons. The sample was whole blood, taken at baseline. Every receptor here comes from an adult who was a healthcare worker with PCR-confirmed SARS-CoV-2 infection or an uninfected control (not recorded which).

This clonotype was observed at least ten times. V and J are TRBV6-5 and TRBJ1-4, with a weak D call TRBD1 (6 bases). Germline lookup yields CDR1 MNHEY and CDR2 SVGAGI. V was trimmed by 6 bases and J by 8 bases, leaving 28 bases between them. The length of the CDR3 is 18 residues. The CDR3 loop reads CASSHSGRDTNIAEKLFF. DNA of the CDR3: TGTGCCAGCAGCCATAGCGGACGGGACACCAATATCGCGGAAAAACTGTTTTTT.

The V gene is TRBV4-2, the J gene TRBJ2-1; tentatively, D is TRBD2 (6 bases). Trimming cost V 0 bases and J 5 bases, with 14 bases left between them. The V gene's germline CDR1 is LGHNA and CDR2 YNFKEQ. The CDR3 has 16 amino acids. CDR3 in amino acids: CASSQDGGSGNNEQFF. The CDR3 DNA reads TGTGCCAGCAGCCAAGATGGGGGTAGCGGCAACAATGAGCAGTTCTTC.

At least ten counts were recorded for this clonotype. The chain uses TRBV7-8 and TRBJ1-1; possible D gene TRBD1, 6 bases. The CDR3 is 14 residues long. Trimming removed 2 bases at V and 1 base at J, with 8 bases between. Germline V gene sequence: CDR1 SGHVS, CDR2 FQNEAQ. CDR3 sequence (DNA): TGTGCCAGCAGCTTATTGGACAGGAACACTGAAGCTTTCTTT. This gives the protein CASSLLDRNTEAFF.

Ten or more counts support this clonotype. V and J are TRBV20-1 and TRBJ1-2, with D unclear. Deletions cut 6 bases from V and 3 bases from J, with 23 bases between. The CDR3 runs to 16 residues. Germline-derived CDR1 and CDR2 are DFQATT and SNEGSKA (reference sequence). The CDR3 is CSALKFGDLGDYGYTF. The CDR3 DNA reads TGCAGTGCCTTAAAATTCGGAGACCTGGGCGACTATGGCTACACCTTC.

This clonotype appeared many times. The chain recombines TRBV3-1 with TRBJ2-3, with 8 bases matching TRBD2. Unmatched junction bases numbered 3, after V lost 0 bases and J lost 1 base. The CDR3 consists of 16 residues. CDR1 LGHDT and CDR2 YNNKEL come from the germline V gene (reference sequence). The CDR3 DNA reads as TGTGCCAGCAGCCAAGACCGGGGGGGGGGCACAGATACGCAGTATTTT. Translated, it gives CASSQDRGGGTDTQYF.

This clonotype occurred a few times. The chain links TRBV6-2 or TRBV6-3 to TRBJ2-7; D gene ambiguous. This CDR3 region has 14 residues. Germline CDR1 reads MNHEY; CDR2 reads SVGEGT. Trimming took off 6 bases at V and 1 base at J, with 13 bases between the two ends. Written as DNA, the CDR3 is TGTGCCAGCAGCTCCCGCGGCGGATCCTACGAGCAGTACGTC. Translating gives CASSSRGGSYEQYV.

This clonotype has more than one count but fewer than ten. V is TRBV25-1 and J is TRBJ2-7, with D tentatively TRBD1 (6 bases). V lost 6 bases, J lost 1 base, and 7 bases lay in between. The germline V gene has CDR1 MGHDK and CDR2 SYGVNS. The CDR3 runs to 12 residues. CDR3 protein: CASSRGSYEQYF. Here the CDR3 DNA reads TGTGCCAGCAGCAGGGGATCCTACGAGCAGTACTTC.

This clonotype has at least ten counts. The chain combines TRBV7-3 with TRBJ2-7; D is unresolved. Deletions cut 4 bases from V and 3 bases from J, with 7 bases between. Germline CDR1 SGHTA, CDR2 FQGTGA. The CDR3 length is 12 residues. The CDR3 DNA follows: TGTGCCAGCAGCTCCAGCCACTACGAGCAGTACTTC. It encodes CASSSSHYEQYF.

This clonotype was counted many times. The genes are TRBV19 and TRBJ2-1; D is possibly TRBD2 (6 bases). CDR3 length: 15 amino acids. Germline V gene lookup returns CDR1 LNHDA and CDR2 SQIVND (reference sequence). V lost 3 bases and J 4 bases, leaving 13 bases between the germline ends. CDR3 in DNA: TGTGCCAGTAGTATCGGCGGGGACTCATACAATGAGCAGTTCTTC. Its translation is CASSIGGDSYNEQFF.

This clonotype has a handful of counts. The chain carries TRBV6-2 or TRBV6-3 and TRBJ2-6; 10 bases align to TRBD2. CDR3 length: 18 residues. Germline V gives CDR1 MNHEY, CDR2 SVGEGT. The J segment lost 0 bases and the V segment lost 6 bases, leaving 8 bases of the junction unmatched. The CDR3 here is CASSSGLAVSSGANVLTF. The CDR3 region has the DNA TGTGCCAGCAGCTCCGGACTAGCGGTTAGCTCTGGGGCCAACGTCCTGACTTTC.